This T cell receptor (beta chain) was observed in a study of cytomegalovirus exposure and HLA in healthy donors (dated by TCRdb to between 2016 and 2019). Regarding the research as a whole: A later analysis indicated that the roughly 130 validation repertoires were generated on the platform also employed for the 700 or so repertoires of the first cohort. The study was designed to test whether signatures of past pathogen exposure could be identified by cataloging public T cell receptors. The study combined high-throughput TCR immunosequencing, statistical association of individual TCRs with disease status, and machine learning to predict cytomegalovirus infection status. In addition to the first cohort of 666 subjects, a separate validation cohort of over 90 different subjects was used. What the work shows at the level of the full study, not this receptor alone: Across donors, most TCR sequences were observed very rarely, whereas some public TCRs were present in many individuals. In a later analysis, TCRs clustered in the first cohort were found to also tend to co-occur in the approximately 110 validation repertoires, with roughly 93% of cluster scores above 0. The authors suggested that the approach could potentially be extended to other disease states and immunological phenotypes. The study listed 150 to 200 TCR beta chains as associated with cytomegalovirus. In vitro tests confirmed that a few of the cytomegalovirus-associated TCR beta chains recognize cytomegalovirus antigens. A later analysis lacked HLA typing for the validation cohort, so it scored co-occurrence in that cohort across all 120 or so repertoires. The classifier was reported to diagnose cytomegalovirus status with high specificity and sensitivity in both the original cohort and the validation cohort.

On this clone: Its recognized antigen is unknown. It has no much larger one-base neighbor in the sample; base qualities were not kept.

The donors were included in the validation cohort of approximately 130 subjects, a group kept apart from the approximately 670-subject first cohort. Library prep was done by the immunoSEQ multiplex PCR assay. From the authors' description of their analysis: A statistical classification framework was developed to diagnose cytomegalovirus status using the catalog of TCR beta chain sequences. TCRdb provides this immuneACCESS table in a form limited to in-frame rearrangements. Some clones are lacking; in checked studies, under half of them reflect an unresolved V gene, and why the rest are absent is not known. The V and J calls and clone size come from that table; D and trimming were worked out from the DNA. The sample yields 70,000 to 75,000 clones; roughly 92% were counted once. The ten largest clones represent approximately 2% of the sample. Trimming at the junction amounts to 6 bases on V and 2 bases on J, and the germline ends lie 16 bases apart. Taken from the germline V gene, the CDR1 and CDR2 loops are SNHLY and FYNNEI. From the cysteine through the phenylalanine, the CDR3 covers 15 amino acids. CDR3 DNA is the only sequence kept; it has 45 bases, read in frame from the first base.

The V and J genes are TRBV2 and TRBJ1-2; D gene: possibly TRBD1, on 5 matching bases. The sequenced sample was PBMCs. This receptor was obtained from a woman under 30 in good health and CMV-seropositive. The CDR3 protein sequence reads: CASRGLQGPNYGYTF. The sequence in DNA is TGTGCCAGCAGGGGCCTCCAGGGTCCGAACTATGGCTACACCTTC. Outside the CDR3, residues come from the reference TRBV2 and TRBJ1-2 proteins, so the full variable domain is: EPEVTQTPSHQVTQMGQEVILRCVPISNHLYFYWYRQILGQKVEFLVSFYNNEISEKSEIFDDQFSVERPDGSNFTLKIRSTKLEDSAMYFCASRGLQGPNYGYTFGSGTRLTVV.